This record covers a single T cell receptor beta chain. What it recognizes is unknown. This specimen comes from a study of CXCR3-negative and CXCR3-positive naive CD8 T cells. Study-level results: Comparison of naive cells showed more hydrophobic TRB CDR3s in CXCR3-positive than in CXCR3-negative naive cells. TRB CDR3 properties served as the basis for inferring TCR strength, and surface CD5 was comparable between naive subsets.

The method, 5' RACE with UMI labels, was used to prepare the TRB cDNA libraries. From its re-call of the 5' RACE reads, TCRdb lists each CDR3 protein once, without DNA. This repertoire includes around 130,000 distinct CDR3 sequences. The study sorted every CD8+ T cell subset in triplicate at under 350,000 cells each. Germline assignment: CDR1 MNHEY and CDR2 SVGEGT. The CDR3 is 14 amino acids. The TCR was taken from a human donor in good health. Some clones in this sample may be carry-over from other donors' samples. What was sequenced was naive CXCR3+ CD8+ T cells from blood. This sample's subset: CD45RO-CCR7+CD27+CD95- naive CD8+ T cells expressing CXCR3 (TNR3+). The chain carries TRBV6-2 or TRBV6-3 and TRBJ2-1; TCRdb's D call, TRBD1, is unchecked because there is no DNA. This CDR3 is CASSLGGTYNEQFF.